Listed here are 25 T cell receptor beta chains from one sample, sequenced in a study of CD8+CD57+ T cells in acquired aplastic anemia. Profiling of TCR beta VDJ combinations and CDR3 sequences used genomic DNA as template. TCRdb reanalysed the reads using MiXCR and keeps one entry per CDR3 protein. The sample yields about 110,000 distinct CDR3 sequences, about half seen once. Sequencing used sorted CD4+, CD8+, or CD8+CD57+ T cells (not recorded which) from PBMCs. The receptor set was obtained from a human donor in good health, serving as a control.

As DNA, the CDR3 is TGTGCCAGCAGCTTGGCTGTGGTACTGGGCGATACGCAGTATTTT. Translating gives CASSLAVVLGDTQYF. This chain links TRBV5-5 with TRBJ2-3, with unresolved D. Trimming removed 0 bases from V and 6 bases from J, with 14 bases in between. There are 15 residues in the CDR3. The germline gives CDR1 SGHKS, CDR2 YYEKEE (reference sequence). The whole variable domain, remainder taken from reference TRBV5-5 and TRBJ2-3, is DAGVTQSPTHLIKTRGQQVTLRCSPISGHKSVSWYQQVLGQGPQFIFQYYEKEERGRGNFPDRFSARQFPNYSSELNVNALLLGDSALYLCASSLAVVLGDTQYFGPGTRLTVL.

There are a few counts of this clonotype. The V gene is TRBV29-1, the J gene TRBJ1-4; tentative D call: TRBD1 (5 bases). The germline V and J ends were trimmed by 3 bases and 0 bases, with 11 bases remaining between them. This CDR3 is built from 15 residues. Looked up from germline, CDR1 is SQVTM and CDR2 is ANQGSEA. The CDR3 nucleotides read TGCAGCGTTGATGGGGGTACTGCAACTAATGAAAAACTGTTTTTT. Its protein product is CSVDGGTATNEKLFF.

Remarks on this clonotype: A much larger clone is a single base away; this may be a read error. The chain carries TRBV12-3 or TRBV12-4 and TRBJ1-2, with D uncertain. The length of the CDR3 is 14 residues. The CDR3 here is CASSYETAKYGYTF. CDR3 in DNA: TGTGCCAGCAGCTATGAGACTGCTAAGTATGGCTACACCTTC.

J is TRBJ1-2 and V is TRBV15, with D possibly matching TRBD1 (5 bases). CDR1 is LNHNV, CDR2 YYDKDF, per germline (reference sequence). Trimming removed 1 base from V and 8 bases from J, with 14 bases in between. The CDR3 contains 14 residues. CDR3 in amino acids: CATSRGWAGQGYTF. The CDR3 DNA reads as TGTGCCACCAGCAGAGGGTGGGCAGGGCAGGGCTACACCTTC.

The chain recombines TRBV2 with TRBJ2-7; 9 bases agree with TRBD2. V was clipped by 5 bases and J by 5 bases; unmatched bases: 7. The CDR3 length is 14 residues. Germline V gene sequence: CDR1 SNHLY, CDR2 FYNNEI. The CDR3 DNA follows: TGTGCCAGCAGTCCCGGGACTAGCTTGAACGAGCAGTACTTC. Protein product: CASSPGTSLNEQYF.

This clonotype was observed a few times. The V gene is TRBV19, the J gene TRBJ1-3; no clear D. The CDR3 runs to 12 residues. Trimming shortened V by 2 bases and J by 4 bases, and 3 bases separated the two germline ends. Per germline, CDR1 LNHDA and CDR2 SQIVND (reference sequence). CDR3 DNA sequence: TGTGCCAGTAGTATAACGGGAAACACCATATATTTT. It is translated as CASSITGNTIYF. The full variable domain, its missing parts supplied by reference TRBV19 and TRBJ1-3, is DGGITQSPKYLFRKEGQNVTLSCEQNLNHDAMYWYRQDPGQGLRLIYYSQIVNDFQKGDIAEGYSVSREKKESFPLTVTSAQKNPTAFYLCASSITGNTIYFGEGSWLTVV.

In DNA, the CDR3 is TGTGCCACCAGCAGTCAAAGCGGGGCGACCTACGAGCAGTACTTC. It is translated as CATSSQSGATYEQYF. The chain employs TRBV15 and TRBJ2-7, with 7 bases identical to TRBD2. Germline CDR1 reads LNHNV; CDR2 reads YYDKDF (reference sequence). V lost 3 bases and J lost 2; bases outside the gene matches: 7. This CDR3 spans 15 amino acids. The full variable domain, with the rest looked up from reference TRBV15 and TRBJ2-7, is DAMVIQNPRYQVTQFGKPVTLSCSQTLNHNVMYWYQQKSSQAPKLLFHYYDKDFNNEADTPDNFQSRRPNTSFCFLDIRSPGLGDTAMYLCATSSQSGATYEQYFGPGTRLTVT.

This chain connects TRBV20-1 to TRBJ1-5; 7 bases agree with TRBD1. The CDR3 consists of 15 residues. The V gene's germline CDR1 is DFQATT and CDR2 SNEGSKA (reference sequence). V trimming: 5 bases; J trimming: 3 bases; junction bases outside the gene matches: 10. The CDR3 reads CSASRDSNINQPQHF. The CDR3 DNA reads TGCAGTGCTTCCCGGGACAGCAATATCAATCAGCCCCAGCATTTT.

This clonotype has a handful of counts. As DNA, the CDR3 is TGTGCCAGCAGCGTGGGACTAGGCGTTCCATCCTACAGCGAGCAGTTCTTC. This translates into CASSVGLGVPSYSEQFF. The chain is built from TRBV9 and TRBJ2-1, with 8 nucleotides matching TRBD2. Germline CDR1 is SGDLS and CDR2 is YYNGEE. The CDR3 extends over 17 amino acids. V was pared by 2 bases and J by 10 bases, with 17 bases of the junction left unmatched.

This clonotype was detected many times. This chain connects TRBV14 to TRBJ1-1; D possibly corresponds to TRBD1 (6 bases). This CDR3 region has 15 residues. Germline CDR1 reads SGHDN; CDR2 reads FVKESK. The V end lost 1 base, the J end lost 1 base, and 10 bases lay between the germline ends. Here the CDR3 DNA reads TGTGCCAGCAGCCAAGTCTGGGGGCGGAACACTGAAGCTTTCTTT. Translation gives CASSQVWGRNTEAFF.

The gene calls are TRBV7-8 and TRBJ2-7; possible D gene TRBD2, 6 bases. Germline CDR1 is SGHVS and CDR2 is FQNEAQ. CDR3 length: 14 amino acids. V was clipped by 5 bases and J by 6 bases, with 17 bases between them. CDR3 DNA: TGTGCCAGCAGCCGCCGGGAGTTCGGAGGCGAGCAGTACTTC. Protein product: CASSRREFGGEQYF.

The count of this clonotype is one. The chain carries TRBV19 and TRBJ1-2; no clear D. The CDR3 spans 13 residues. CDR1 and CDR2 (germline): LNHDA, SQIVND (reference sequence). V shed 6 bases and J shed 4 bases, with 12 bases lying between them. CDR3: CASSNGPGYGYTF. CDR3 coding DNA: TGTGCCAGTAGCAATGGTCCCGGCTATGGCTACACCTTC.

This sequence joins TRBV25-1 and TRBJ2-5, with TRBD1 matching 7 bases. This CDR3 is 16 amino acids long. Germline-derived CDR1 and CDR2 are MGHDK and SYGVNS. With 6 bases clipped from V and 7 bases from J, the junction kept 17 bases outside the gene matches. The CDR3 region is CASSAKGGTFWGTQYF. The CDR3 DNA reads TGTGCCAGCAGCGCGAAAGGGGGCACCTTTTGGGGGACCCAGTACTTC. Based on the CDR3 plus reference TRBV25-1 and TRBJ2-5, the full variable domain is EADIYQTPRYLVIGTGKKITLECSQTMGHDKMYWYQQDPGMELHLIHYSYGVNSTEKGDLSSESTVSRIRTEHFPLTLESARPSHTSQYLCASSAKGGTFWGTQYFGPGTRLLVL.

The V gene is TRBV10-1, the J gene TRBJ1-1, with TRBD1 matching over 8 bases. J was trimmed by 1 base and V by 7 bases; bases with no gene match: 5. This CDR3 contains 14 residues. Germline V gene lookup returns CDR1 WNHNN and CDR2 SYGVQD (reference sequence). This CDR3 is CASKEGTGNTEAFF. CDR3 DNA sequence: TGCGCCAGCAAAGAGGGGACAGGGAACACTGAAGCTTTCTTT.

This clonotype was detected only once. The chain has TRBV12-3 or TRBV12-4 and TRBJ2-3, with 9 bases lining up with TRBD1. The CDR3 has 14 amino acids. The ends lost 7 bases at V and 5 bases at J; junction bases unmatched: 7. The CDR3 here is CASNHRGLGDTQYF. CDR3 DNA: TGTGCCAGCAATCACAGGGGGCTGGGAGATACGCAGTATTTT.

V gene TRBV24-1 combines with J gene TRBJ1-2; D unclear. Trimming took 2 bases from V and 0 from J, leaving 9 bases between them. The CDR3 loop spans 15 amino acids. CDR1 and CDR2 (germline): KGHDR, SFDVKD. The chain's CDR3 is CATSDCLDANYGYTF. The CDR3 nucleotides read TGTGCCACCAGTGATTGCTTGGACGCTAACTATGGCTACACCTTC.

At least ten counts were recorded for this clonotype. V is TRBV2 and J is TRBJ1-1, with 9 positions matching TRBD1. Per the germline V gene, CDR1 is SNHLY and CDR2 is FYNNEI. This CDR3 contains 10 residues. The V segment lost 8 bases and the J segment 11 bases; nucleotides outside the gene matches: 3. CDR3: CASRQGVAFF. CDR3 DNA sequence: TGTGCCAGCCGACAGGGGGTGGCTTTCTTT.

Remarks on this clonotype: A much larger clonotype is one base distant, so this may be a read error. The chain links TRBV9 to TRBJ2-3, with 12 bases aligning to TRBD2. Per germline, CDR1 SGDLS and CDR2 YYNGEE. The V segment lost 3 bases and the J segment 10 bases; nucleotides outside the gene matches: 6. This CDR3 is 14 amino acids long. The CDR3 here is CASSASGGADAQYF. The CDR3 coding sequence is TGTGCCAGCAGCGCTAGCGGGGGGGCCGATGCGCAGTATTTT. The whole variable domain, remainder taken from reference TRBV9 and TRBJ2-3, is DSGVTQTPKHLITATGQRVTLRCSPRSGDLSVYWYQQSLDQGLQFLIQYYNGEERAKGNILERFSAQQFPDLHSELNLSSLELGDSALYFCASSASGGADAQYFGPGTRLTVL.

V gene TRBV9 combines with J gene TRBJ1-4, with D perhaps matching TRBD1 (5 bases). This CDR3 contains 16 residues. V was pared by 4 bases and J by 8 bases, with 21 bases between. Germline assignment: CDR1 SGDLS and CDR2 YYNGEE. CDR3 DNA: TGTGCCAGCAGCCTCACGGGACCACGGCGTAGCGAAAAACTGTTTTTT. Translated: CASSLTGPRRSEKLFF.

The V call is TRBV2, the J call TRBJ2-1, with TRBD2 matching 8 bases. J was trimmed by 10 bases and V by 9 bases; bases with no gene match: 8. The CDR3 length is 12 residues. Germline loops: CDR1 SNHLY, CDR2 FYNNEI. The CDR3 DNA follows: TGTGCCAGGGGACGGGGGGGCCTGGAGCAGTTCTTC. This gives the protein CARGRGGLEQFF.

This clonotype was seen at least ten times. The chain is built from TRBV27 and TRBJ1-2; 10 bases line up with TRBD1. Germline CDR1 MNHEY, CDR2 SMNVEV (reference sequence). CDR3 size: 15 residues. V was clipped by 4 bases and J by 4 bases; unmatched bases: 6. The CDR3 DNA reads TGTGCCAGCAGTTCCTCCGGGACAGGGGCCTATGGCTACACCTTC. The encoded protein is CASSSSGTGAYGYTF.

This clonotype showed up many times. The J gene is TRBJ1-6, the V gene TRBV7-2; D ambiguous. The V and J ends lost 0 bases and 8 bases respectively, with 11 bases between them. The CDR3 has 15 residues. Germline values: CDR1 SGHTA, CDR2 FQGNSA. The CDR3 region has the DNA TGTGCCAGCAGCTTAGCGCTGACCGTCTATTCACCCCTCCACTTT. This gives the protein CASSLALTVYSPLHF.

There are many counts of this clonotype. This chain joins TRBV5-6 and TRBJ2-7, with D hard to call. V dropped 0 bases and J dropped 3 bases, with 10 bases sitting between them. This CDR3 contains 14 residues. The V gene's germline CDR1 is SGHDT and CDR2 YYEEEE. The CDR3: CASSLVRLSYEQYF. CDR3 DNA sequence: TGTGCCAGCAGCTTGGTGCGACTTAGCTACGAGCAGTACTTC.

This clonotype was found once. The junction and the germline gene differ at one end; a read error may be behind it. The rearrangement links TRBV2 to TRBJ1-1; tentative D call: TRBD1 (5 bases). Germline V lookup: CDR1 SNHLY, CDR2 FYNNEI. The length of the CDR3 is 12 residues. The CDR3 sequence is CASSDSNTEAFF. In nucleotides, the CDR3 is TGTGCCAGCTCCGACAGCAACACTGAAGCCTTCTTT.

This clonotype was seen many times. The CDR3 loop reads CASWELPSGNTIYF. CDR3 DNA: TGTGCCAGCTGGGAGTTGCCCTCTGGAAACACCATATATTTT. The V gene is TRBV12-3 or TRBV12-4, the J gene TRBJ1-3; D is ambiguous. V lost 8 bases and J 0 bases, leaving 11 bases between the germline ends. CDR3 size: 14 residues.